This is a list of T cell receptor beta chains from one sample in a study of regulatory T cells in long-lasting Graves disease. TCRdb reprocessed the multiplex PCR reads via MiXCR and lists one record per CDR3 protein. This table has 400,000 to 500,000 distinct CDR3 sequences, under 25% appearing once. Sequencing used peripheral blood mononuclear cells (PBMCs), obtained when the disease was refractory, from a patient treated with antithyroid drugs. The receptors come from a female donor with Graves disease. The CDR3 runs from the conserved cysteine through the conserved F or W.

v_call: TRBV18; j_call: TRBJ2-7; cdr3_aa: CASSPIRVLTYEQYF
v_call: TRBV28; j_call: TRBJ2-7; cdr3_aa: CASTMDRAHYEQYF
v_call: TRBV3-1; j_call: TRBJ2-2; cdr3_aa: CASSPGQGTDTGELFF
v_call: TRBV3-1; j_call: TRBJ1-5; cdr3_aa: CASSQDSGFNQPQHF
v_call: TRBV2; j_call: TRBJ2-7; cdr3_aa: CASSEVVSGEQYF
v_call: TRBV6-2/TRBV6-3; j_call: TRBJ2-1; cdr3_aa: CASSYSRTVSYNEQFF
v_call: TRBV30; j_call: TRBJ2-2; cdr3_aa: CAWSYANTGELFF
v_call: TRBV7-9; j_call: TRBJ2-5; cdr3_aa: CASSSGTRARETQYF
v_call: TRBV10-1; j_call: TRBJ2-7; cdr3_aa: CASSDGRTGRNSGTYEQYF
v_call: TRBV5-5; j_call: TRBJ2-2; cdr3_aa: CASSQGLAAPGELFF
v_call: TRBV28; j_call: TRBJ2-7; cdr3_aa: CASSARQGSYEQYF
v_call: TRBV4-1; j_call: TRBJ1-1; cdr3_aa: CASSQADRISTEAFF
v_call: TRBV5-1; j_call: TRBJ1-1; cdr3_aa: CASSLGRATEAFF
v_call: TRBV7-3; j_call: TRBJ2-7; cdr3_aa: CASSLLGGGDEQYF
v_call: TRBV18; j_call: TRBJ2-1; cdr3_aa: CASSPSSSGHNEQFF
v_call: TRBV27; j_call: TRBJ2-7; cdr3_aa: CASSYTGLSYEQYF
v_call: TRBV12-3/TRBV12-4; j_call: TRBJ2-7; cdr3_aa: CASNLRVYEQYF
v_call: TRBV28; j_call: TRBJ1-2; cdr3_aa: CASRGTGGFGYTF